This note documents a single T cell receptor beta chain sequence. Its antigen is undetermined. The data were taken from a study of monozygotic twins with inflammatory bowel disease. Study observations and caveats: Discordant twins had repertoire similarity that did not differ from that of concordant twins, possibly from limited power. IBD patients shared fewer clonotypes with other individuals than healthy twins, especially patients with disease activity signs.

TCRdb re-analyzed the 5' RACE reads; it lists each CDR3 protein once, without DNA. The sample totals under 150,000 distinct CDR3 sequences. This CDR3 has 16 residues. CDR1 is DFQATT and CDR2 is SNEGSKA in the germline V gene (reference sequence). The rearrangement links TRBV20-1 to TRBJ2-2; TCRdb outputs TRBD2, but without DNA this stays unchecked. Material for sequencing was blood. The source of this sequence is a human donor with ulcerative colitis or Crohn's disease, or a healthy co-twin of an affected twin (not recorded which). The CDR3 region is CSVKSPAGGRTGELFF.